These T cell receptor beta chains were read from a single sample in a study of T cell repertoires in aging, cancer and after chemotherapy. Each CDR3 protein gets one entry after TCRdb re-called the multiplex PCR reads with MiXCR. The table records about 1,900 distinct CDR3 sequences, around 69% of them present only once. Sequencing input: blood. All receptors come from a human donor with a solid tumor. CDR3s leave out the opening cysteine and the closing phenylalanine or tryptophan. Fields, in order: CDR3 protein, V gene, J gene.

CDR3aa: AWSPPIIGVNEQF
v_gene: TRBV30
j_gene: TRBJ2-1

CDR3aa: ASSLEFRDRGYTLYGYT
v_gene: TRBV5-1
j_gene: TRBJ1-2

CDR3aa: SARAGQLSAYGYT
v_gene: TRBV20-1
j_gene: TRBJ1-2

CDR3aa: ASRQERGNQPQH
v_gene: TRBV6-5
j_gene: TRBJ1-5

CDR3aa: AWSVPILGNEQY
v_gene: TRBV30
j_gene: TRBJ2-7

CDR3aa: ASSLEPLSGPPGSYEQY
v_gene: TRBV13
j_gene: TRBJ2-7

CDR3aa: ASRGLAGETQY
v_gene: TRBV6-5
j_gene: TRBJ2-5

CDR3aa: ASSEAVGYGYT
v_gene: TRBV6-1
j_gene: TRBJ1-2

CDR3aa: ASSYSDRDGYT
v_gene: TRBV6-5
j_gene: TRBJ1-2

CDR3aa: AWSNNSNQPQH
v_gene: TRBV30
j_gene: TRBJ1-5

CDR3aa: ATAGILGEAF
v_gene: TRBV24-1
j_gene: TRBJ1-1

CDR3aa: ASSYGQETQY
v_gene: TRBV6-1
j_gene: TRBJ2-5

CDR3aa: ASSPGGTGNTIY
v_gene: TRBV7-2
j_gene: TRBJ1-3

CDR3aa: SVVWGGLREQY
v_gene: TRBV29-1
j_gene: TRBJ2-7

CDR3aa: ASSFGPPGTEAF
v_gene: TRBV5-1
j_gene: TRBJ1-1

CDR3aa: ASSPYIQTGELF
v_gene: TRBV10-2
j_gene: TRBJ2-2

CDR3aa: ASRGGAGELF
v_gene: TRBV7-3
j_gene: TRBJ2-2

CDR3aa: STHTGSLETQY
v_gene: TRBV20-1
j_gene: TRBJ2-5

CDR3aa: SARDLGGSNNEQF
v_gene: TRBV20-1
j_gene: TRBJ2-1

CDR3aa: SGGGLEETQY
v_gene: TRBV29-1
j_gene: TRBJ2-5

CDR3aa: ASSDWDWGSYEQY
v_gene: TRBV6-5
j_gene: TRBJ2-7

CDR3aa: ASSLSRDRDQETQY
v_gene: TRBV19
j_gene: TRBJ2-5

CDR3aa: ASSLLAGGFLTDTQY
v_gene: TRBV19
j_gene: TRBJ2-3

CDR3aa: ASSYIGRTHNSPLH
v_gene: TRBV6-5
j_gene: TRBJ1-6

CDR3aa: ASSYRNRATDTQY
v_gene: TRBV6-5
j_gene: TRBJ2-3

CDR3aa: ASSLAGGTPYEQY
v_gene: TRBV6-5
j_gene: TRBJ2-7

CDR3aa: ASSPGQRTYEQY
v_gene: TRBV18
j_gene: TRBJ2-7

CDR3aa: ASSPGQGFGQPQH
v_gene: TRBV6-5
j_gene: TRBJ1-5

CDR3aa: ASSPNENWVYEQY
v_gene: TRBV27
j_gene: TRBJ2-7

CDR3aa: AISESTFPVYGYT
v_gene: TRBV10-3
j_gene: TRBJ1-2

CDR3aa: ASSYSTQGGLGNQPQH
v_gene: TRBV6-5
j_gene: TRBJ1-5

CDR3aa: ASSLSQTAGYEQY
v_gene: TRBV7-2
j_gene: TRBJ2-7

CDR3aa: ASSFPYGTTSDEQY
v_gene: TRBV11-2
j_gene: TRBJ2-7

CDR3aa: ASSTDTMNTEAF
v_gene: TRBV14
j_gene: TRBJ1-1

CDR3aa: ASSAPGQEETQY
v_gene: TRBV4-1
j_gene: TRBJ2-5

CDR3aa: ASSKDLADTQY
v_gene: TRBV5-6
j_gene: TRBJ2-3

CDR3aa: ASSFQMKDSPLH
v_gene: TRBV6-5
j_gene: TRBJ1-6

CDR3aa: TYLTLAESPLH
v_gene: TRBV30
j_gene: TRBJ1-6

CDR3aa: ASSSSTDTQY
v_gene: TRBV7-2
j_gene: TRBJ2-3

CDR3aa: ASSVDRNNSPLH
v_gene: TRBV6-5
j_gene: TRBJ1-6

CDR3aa: ATLSGAYEQY
v_gene: TRBV6-5
j_gene: TRBJ2-7

CDR3aa: ASSDSGTANYGYT
v_gene: TRBV18
j_gene: TRBJ1-2

CDR3aa: ASSQRGSWGNEQY
v_gene: TRBV6-5
j_gene: TRBJ2-7

CDR3aa: ASSLDPQFAGTDTQY
v_gene: TRBV7-2
j_gene: TRBJ2-3

CDR3aa: AISESFSEQY
v_gene: TRBV10-3
j_gene: TRBJ2-7

CDR3aa: SARIQAGGYT
v_gene: TRBV20-1
j_gene: TRBJ1-2

CDR3aa: ASSPGWGAGDTDTQY
v_gene: TRBV12-3/TRBV12-4
j_gene: TRBJ2-3

CDR3aa: ASSQDRTYDYEQY
v_gene: TRBV4-2
j_gene: TRBJ2-7

CDR3aa: ASSPATRLPGSRDYGYT
v_gene: TRBV7-9
j_gene: TRBJ1-2

CDR3aa: ASSSAGTEQY
v_gene: TRBV11-1
j_gene: TRBJ2-7

CDR3aa: ASSPSGRNTEAF
v_gene: TRBV18
j_gene: TRBJ1-1

CDR3aa: SARGVEGVDTQY
v_gene: TRBV20-1
j_gene: TRBJ2-3

CDR3aa: ASSAGGFAEAF
v_gene: TRBV19
j_gene: TRBJ1-1

CDR3aa: ASSWTVSYEQY
v_gene: TRBV6-5
j_gene: TRBJ2-7

CDR3aa: ASSMEGSNGYT
v_gene: TRBV6-6
j_gene: TRBJ1-2

CDR3aa: ASSFQGARETQY
v_gene: TRBV7-9
j_gene: TRBJ2-5

CDR3aa: ASSERAVISQPQH
v_gene: TRBV6-5
j_gene: TRBJ1-5